This T cell receptor (beta chain) was sequenced for a study of CD8 T cells in Susac syndrome. CDR1 and CDR2 from the germline V gene are SGHRS and YFSETQ. This CDR3 is 15 amino acids long. Trimming cost V 1 base and J 0 bases, with 8 bases left between them. The authors reverse transcribed about 0.5 to 1 ug RNA with random hexamers. Amplification of TCR beta CDR3 spanned 54 Vbeta and 13 Jbeta via immunoSEQ multiplex PCR. Each CDR3 protein is one row after TCRdb ran MiXCR on the immunoSEQ multiplex PCR reads. The sample lists roughly 220,000 distinct CDR3 sequences, approximately 94% occurring once. The sequenced target, TCR beta, came from blood CD8+ and CD4+ T cells. TEMRA cells underwent FACS enrichment and CD8+ and CD4+ T cells underwent negative isolation.

This chain links TRBV5-1 with TRBJ1-3, with a tentative D call TRBD1 (5 bases). Sequencing input: CD4+ T cells from PBMCs. This clonotype was sampled from a human donor with Susac syndrome. The CDR3 DNA reads as TGCGCCAGCAGCTTGTCAGGGAACTCTGGAAACACCATATATTTT. Its translation is CASSLSGNSGNTIYF.